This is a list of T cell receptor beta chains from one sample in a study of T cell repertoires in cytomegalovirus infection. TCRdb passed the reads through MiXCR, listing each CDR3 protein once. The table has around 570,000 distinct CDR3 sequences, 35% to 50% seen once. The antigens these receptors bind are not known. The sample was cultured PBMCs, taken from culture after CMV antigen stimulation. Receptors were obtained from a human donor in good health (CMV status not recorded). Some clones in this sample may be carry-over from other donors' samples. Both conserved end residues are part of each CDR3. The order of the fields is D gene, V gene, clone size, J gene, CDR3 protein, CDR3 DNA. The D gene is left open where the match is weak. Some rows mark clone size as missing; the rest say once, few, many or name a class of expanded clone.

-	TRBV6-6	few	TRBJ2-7	CASSMFTGEVYEQYF	TGTGCCAGCAGTATGTTTACAGGGGAGGTCTACGAGCAGTACTTC
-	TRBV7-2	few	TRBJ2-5	CASSSSANRHQETQYF	TGTGCCAGCAGCTCCTCCGCCAACAGACACCAAGAGACCCAGTACTTC
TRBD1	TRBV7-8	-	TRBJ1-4	CASSLDGTGKVSKLFF	TGTGCCAGCAGCTTAGATGGGACAGGGAAAGTATCAAAACTGTTTTTT
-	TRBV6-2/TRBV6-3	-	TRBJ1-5	CASRAPGTDAWGNQPQHF	TGTGCCAGCAGAGCCCCCGGGACGGATGCGTGGGGCAATCAGCCCCAGCATTTT
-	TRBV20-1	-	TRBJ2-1	CSASRPGLHNEQFF	TGCAGTGCTAGTCGTCCAGGTTTACACAATGAGCAGTTCTTC
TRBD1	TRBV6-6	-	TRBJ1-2	CASSYPGTGNGYTF	TGTGCCAGCAGTTACCCCGGGACAGGGAACGGCTACACCTTC
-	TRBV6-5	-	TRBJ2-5	CASSPGRRVVETQYF	TGTGCCAGCAGTCCGGGACGGAGAGTGGTGGAGACCCAGTACTTC
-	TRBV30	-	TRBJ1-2	CAWSRDKYYGYTF	TGTGCCTGGAGTAGGGACAAATACTATGGCTACACCTTC
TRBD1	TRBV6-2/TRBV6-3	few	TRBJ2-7	CASRNPGQGSEQYF	TGTGCCAGCAGAAACCCGGGACAGGGATCCGAGCAGTACTTC
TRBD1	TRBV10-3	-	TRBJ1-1	CAISARQGHMNTEAFF	TGTGCCATCAGTGCTAGACAGGGACACATGAACACTGAAGCTTTCTTT
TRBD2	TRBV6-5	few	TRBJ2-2	CASSRLAGSNTGELFF	TGTGCCAGCAGTCGACTAGCGGGGTCGAACACCGGGGAGCTGTTTTTT
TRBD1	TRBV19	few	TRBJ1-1	CASSPRQGWRNTEAFF	TGTGCCAGTAGTCCCCGACAGGGGTGGAGGAACACTGAAGCTTTCTTT
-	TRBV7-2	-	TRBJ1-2	CASSPPSNLVYGYTF	TGTGCCAGCAGCCCCCCCAGCAACTTAGTCTATGGCTACACCTTC
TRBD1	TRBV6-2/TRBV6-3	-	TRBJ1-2	CASSPADRVRAYGYTF	TGTGCCAGCAGCCCCGCGGACAGGGTCCGGGCCTATGGCTACACCTTC
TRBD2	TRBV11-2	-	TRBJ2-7	CASSFALGGTSFHEQYF	TGTGCCAGCAGCTTCGCTTTAGGGGGGACTAGCTTCCACGAGCAGTACTTC
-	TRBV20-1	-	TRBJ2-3	CSSTPEDTQYF	TGCAGTTCCACCCCTGAGGATACGCAGTATTTT